The 18 T cell receptor beta chains in this list originate from one sample, sequenced in a study of blood T cell repertoires in COVID-19. Profiling relied on immunoSEQ multiplex PCR, and the TCRdb table lists in-frame clones only, not all of them. The data contain about 220,000 clones, 82% of them singletons. Sequencing input: peripheral blood. The source is a woman aged 80 or older with acute or convalescent COVID-19.

This chain joins TRBV3-1 (or the pseudogene TRBV3-2) and TRBJ1-6; the D is unclear. Germline values: CDR1 LGHDT, CDR2 YNNKEL (reference sequence). The CDR3 spans 16 residues. The V end was cut by 0 bases, the J end by 10 bases, with 16 bases between. The CDR3 region is CASSQDLAGKGSPLHF. CDR3 nucleotides: TGTGCCAGCAGCCAAGATTTGGCAGGCAAAGGATCACCCCTCCACTTT.

V and J are TRBV29-1 and TRBJ2-7; unclear D gene. There are 17 residues in the CDR3. Germline lookup yields CDR1 SQVTM and CDR2 ANQGSEA. Trimming took 0 bases from V and 3 from J, leaving 21 bases between them. CDR3 amino acids: CSVEDQRFGQTRYEQYF. In DNA, the CDR3 is TGCAGCGTTGAAGATCAGAGGTTTGGCCAGACCCGCTACGAGCAGTACTTC.

In its sample, this clone was seen a few times. The chain links TRBV7-9 to TRBJ2-1; 12 bases are a match to TRBD2. V trimming: 5 bases; J trimming: 9 bases; junction bases outside the gene matches: 8. Germline loops: CDR1 SEHNR, CDR2 FQNEAQ (reference sequence). This CDR3 is built from 15 residues. CDR3 DNA: TGTGCCAGCAGCCTACTAGCGGGGGGCCAGGGTGAGCAGTTCTTC. It specifies CASSLLAGGQGEQFF.

The sample holds a few counts of this clone. The rearrangement links TRBV6-5 to TRBJ1-2; no reliable D call. Germline V gene lookup returns CDR1 MNHEY and CDR2 SVGAGI. With 5 bases removed from V and 7 bases from J, the gap between germline ends came to 11 bases. This CDR3 has 12 residues. The CDR3 spells CASSPNGGGYTF. The CDR3 coding sequence is TGTGCCAGCAGTCCCAACGGCGGTGGCTACACCTTC.

This chain connects TRBV28 to TRBJ1-2; TRBD1 aligns across 7 bases. This CDR3 is built from 15 residues. Per the germline V gene, CDR1 is MDHEN and CDR2 is SYDVKM. V trimming: 5 bases; J trimming: 5 bases; junction bases outside the gene matches: 11. DNA for the CDR3: TGTGCCAGCAGTACTACCGGGACAGCCAGTTATGGCTACACCTTC. Protein: CASSTTGTASYGYTF.

The chain has TRBV6-5 and TRBJ2-3; 10 nucleotides align to TRBD2. With 10 bases clipped from V and 1 base from J, the junction kept 5 bases outside the gene matches. Germline V CDR1 and CDR2: MNHEY, SVGAGI. This CDR3 spans 14 amino acids. The CDR3 spells CATSGLAGTDTQYF. The DNA for the CDR3 is TGTGCCACCTCTGGACTAGCGGGCACAGATACGCAGTATTTT.

The chain combines TRBV3-1 (or the pseudogene TRBV3-2) with TRBJ1-4; D perhaps matches TRBD1 (5 bases). CDR1 is LGHDT and CDR2 is YNNKEL in the germline V gene (reference sequence). The CDR3 runs to 15 residues. V lost 2 bases to trimming and J lost 10 bases, with 17 bases between them. CDR3 in DNA: TGTGCCAGCAGCCAATGGACCGGGGACGGGGGAAAACTGTTTTTT. Residues: CASSQWTGDGGKLFF.

V usage is TRBV4-1 and J usage is TRBJ1-1; D is possibly TRBD1 (6 bases). Germline assignment: CDR1 MGHRA and CDR2 YSYEKL. The CDR3 is 20 amino acids. With 6 bases removed from V and 1 base from J, the gap between germline ends came to 30 bases. CDR3: CASRYAVGQQKRNPNTEAFF. The CDR3 nucleotides are TGCGCCAGCAGGTATGCCGTAGGACAGCAAAAGAGGAATCCGAACACTGAAGCTTTCTTT.

In regard to this clone: Compared with germline, one end of the junction differs, possibly owing to a read error. This chain joins TRBV3-1 (or the pseudogene TRBV3-2) and TRBJ1-2, with D uncertain. CDR3 size: 11 residues. Germline V gives CDR1 LGHDT, CDR2 YNNKEL (reference sequence). CDR3 DNA: TGTGCCAGCAGCCAAGAATTCTCGGTTTTCTTC. Translated: CASSQEFSVFF.

The genes are TRBV15 and TRBJ1-2; a weak D match, TRBD1 (5 bases). Looked up from germline, CDR1 is LNHNV and CDR2 is YYDKDF (reference sequence). CDR3 length equals 15 residues. Trimming cost V 4 bases and J 0 bases, with 12 bases left between them. The CDR3 bases are TGTGCCACCAGCACGGGGGACTTCGCTAACTATGGCTACACCTTC. It specifies CATSTGDFANYGYTF.

This chain uses TRBV19 with TRBJ1-6; 9 nucleotides line up with TRBD1. Trimming removed 1 base from V and 8 bases from J; junction bases left unmatched: 6. Germline V gene lookup returns CDR1 LNHDA and CDR2 SQIVND (reference sequence). The CDR3 extends over 16 amino acids. The CDR3 region is CASSIGTGTGHSPLHF. The DNA of the CDR3 is TGTGCCAGTAGTATAGGGACCGGGACAGGGCATTCACCCCTCCACTTT.

In its sample, this clone was seen a few times. The gene calls are TRBV28 and TRBJ2-7; D gene uncertain. From germline, CDR1 is MDHEN and CDR2 SYDVKM. V lost 2 bases, J lost 0 bases, and 8 bases lay in between. The CDR3 loop spans 14 amino acids. The CDR3 nucleotides read TGTGCCAGCAGTTTAAGCGTGGTCTCCTACGAGCAGTACTTC. This translates into CASSLSVVSYEQYF.

This sequence joins TRBV12-3 or TRBV12-4 and TRBJ1-5, with D unclear. The length of the CDR3 is 13 residues. Deletions cut 3 bases from V and 6 bases from J, with 9 bases between. CDR3 DNA: TGTGCCAGCAGTTTGAGGCGAGGTCAGCCCCAGCATTTT. It yields the protein CASSLRRGQPQHF.

The chain couples TRBV4-3 to TRBJ1-4; maybe TRBD1 (6 bases). From germline, CDR1 is LGHNA and CDR2 YSLEER. Between the trimmed V and J ends, which lost 5 bases and 2 bases, there was a span of 15 bases. This CDR3 contains 16 residues. CDR3 loop: CASSMGAVGTNEKLFF. In nucleotides, the CDR3 is TGCGCCAGCAGCATGGGGGCGGTTGGCACTAATGAAAAACTGTTTTTT.

This clone was picked up one time. The rearrangement uses TRBV7-8 and TRBJ1-5; D is perhaps TRBD1 (6 bases). The germline gives CDR1 SGHVS, CDR2 FQNEAQ. V was cut by 2 bases and J by 3 bases, with 14 bases left in between. The CDR3 is made up of 16 amino acids. CDR3 in DNA: TGTGCCAGCAGCTTACGTCAGGGGCAGACCAATCAGCCCCAGCATTTT. Protein: CASSLRQGQTNQPQHF. The variable domain in full, completed from reference TRBV7-8 and TRBJ1-5, reads GAGVSQSPRYKVAKRGQDVALRCDPISGHVSLFWYQQALGQGPEFLTYFQNEAQLDKSGLPSDRFFAERPEGSVSTLKIQRTQQEDSAVYLCASSLRQGQTNQPQHFGDGTRLSIL.

This rearrangement joins TRBV7-2 to TRBJ2-3; TRBD2 might be the D (5 bases). Germline V gene sequence: CDR1 SGHTA, CDR2 FQGNSA. The V end was cut by 5 bases, the J end by 8 bases, with 17 bases between. This CDR3 has 14 amino acids. CDR3 sequence reads: CASSPRTELGTQYF. The CDR3 DNA sequence: TGTGCCAGCAGCCCTCGGACTGAACTTGGTACGCAGTATTTT. The full variable domain, its missing parts supplied by reference TRBV7-2 and TRBJ2-3, is GAGVSQSPSNKVTEKGKDVELRCDPISGHTALYWYRQSLGQGLEFLIYFQGNSAPDKSGLPSDRFSAERTGGSVSTLTIQRTQQEDSAVYLCASSPRTELGTQYFGPGTRLTVL.

V usage is TRBV18 and J usage is TRBJ2-1, with TRBD1 matching over 9 bases. The CDR3 loop spans 14 amino acids. Germline V CDR1 and CDR2: KGHSH, LQKENI. J gave up 7 bases and V 4 bases, and 5 bases lay outside the gene matches. The DNA of the CDR3 is TGTGCCAGCTCACTCCGGGACAGGGCTAATGAGCAGTTCTTC. As protein: CASSLRDRANEQFF. Full variable domain (missing parts from reference TRBV18 and TRBJ2-1): NAGVMQNPRHLVRRRGQEARLRCSPMKGHSHVYWYRQLPEEGLKFMVYLQKENIIDESGMPKERFSAEFPKEGPSILRIQQVVRGDSAAYFCASSLRDRANEQFFGPGTRLTVL.

The V gene is TRBV12-5, the J gene TRBJ1-1; D is unresolved. This CDR3 spans 14 amino acids. V lost 7 bases, J lost 4 bases, and 16 bases lay in between. Germline V gene sequence: CDR1 LGHNT, CDR2 FRNRAP. CDR3 DNA: TGTGCTAGTGCCCGAAGAGAGGGAAGCACTGAAGCTTTCTTT. Protein sequence: CASARREGSTEAFF.